This T cell receptor beta chain was recovered during a study of response to subunit inactivated influenza vaccine (dated 2018 in TCRdb). General notes on the study: To follow how T cells responded to a trivalent subunit inactivated influenza vaccine, the researchers relied on deep quantitative profiling of the T cell receptor repertoire.

Sample time point, as interpreted from the label and publication: more than 35 days after influenza vaccine administration. A remark on this clonotype: Its specific antigen is unknown. Per-nucleotide qualities are absent, and no much larger clonotype sits a single base away.

The receptor library was made with RT-PCR. Sequenced on an Illumina HiSeq 2500. TCRdb trimmed public reads at Q25 via fastp, called clones via MiXCR and kept in-frame beta chains. Records with the same CDR3 protein are collapsed into one entry carrying the most frequent genes and DNA. The sample table records about 160,000 distinct CDR3 sequences; roughly a tenth of these occur just once. The ten largest clones add up to around an eighth of the sample. Broad study findings and their caveats: It was suggested by the authors that each seasonal influenza vaccination may recruit only a limited number of new T cells.

The sequence was collected from a man aged 45-65 years who received an inactivated influenza vaccine. Donor details come from another sample of the same person, matched by shared clones. Sequencing used non-naive T cells sorted from PBMCs, obtained roughly 48 days after vaccination. Read against the paper, the sample's cell subset or site label means: memory T cell fraction.

The CDR3 in this case is CASHSYSGSSYNEQFF. Read as DNA, the sequence is TGTGCCAGCCATAGCTATAGCGGGAGCAGCTACAATGAGCAGTTCTTC. The sequence is built from TRBV25-1 and TRBJ2-1, with 9 middle bases fitting TRBD2. According to the germline V gene, CDR1 reads MGHDK and CDR2 reads SYGVNS. The cysteine opens and the phenylalanine closes a CDR3 of 16 amino acids. The sequence is cut down to CDR3 DNA, 48 bases in frame from base 1. The V end gives up 8 bases and the J end 3 bases, leaving 11 bases in the junction not matched to a gene.